The T cell receptor (beta chain) under discussion was sequenced for a study of blood T cell repertoires in COVID-19. Profiled with immunoSEQ multiplex PCR; TCRdb holds only in-frame clones, not every one. The profile shows 150,000 to 200,000 clones, more than 75% of them singletons. The CDR3 has 11 amino acids. The V end was cut by 6 bases, the J end by 7 bases, with 10 bases between. J is TRBJ2-7 and V is TRBV12-3 or TRBV12-4, with a tentative D call TRBD2 (6 bases). What was sequenced was peripheral blood. The clonotype comes from a woman aged 18-29 years who had recovered from COVID-19. The CDR3, as DNA: TGTGCCAGCAGCCGGGGGAGGGAGCAGTACGTC. Its protein product is CASSRGREQYV.